Reported below is one T cell receptor beta chain. The antigen remains undetermined. Profiling relied on immunoSEQ multiplex PCR, and the TCRdb table lists in-frame clones only, not all of them. This sample has roughly 67,000 clones, with around 84% found just once. The data were obtained in a study of OX40 agonist ivuxolimab in advanced cancers. Broader study findings: Patients with a partial response at 0.1-3.0 mg/kg had among the lowest clonal expansion.

The length of the CDR3 is 11 residues. Trimming took off 5 bases at V and 9 bases at J, with 10 bases between the two ends. CDR1 SGHAT and CDR2 FQNNGV come from the germline V gene. The origin of this receptor is an adult with an advanced solid tumor such as melanoma, head and neck, liver or kidney cancer. The chain employs TRBV11-2 and TRBJ2-5, with D perhaps matching TRBD2 (6 bases). The material was CD4+ or CD8+ T cells sorted from blood, obtained in a trial of the OX40 agonist ivuxolimab. The CDR3, as DNA: TGTGCCAGCAGCCCCACGGGGGCCCAGTACTTC. As protein: CASSPTGAQYF. Complete variable domain (other parts from reference TRBV11-2 and TRBJ2-5): EAGVAQSPRYKIIEKRQSVAFWCNPISGHATLYWYQQILGQGPKLLIQFQNNGVVDDSQLPKDRFSAERLKGVDSTLKIQPAKLEDSAVYLCASSPTGAQYFGPGTRLLVL.